This entry describes one T cell receptor (beta chain). Antigen unknown. This sample stems from a study of lymphopenia after photon versus proton radiotherapy. Trimming shortened V by 0 bases and J by 6 bases, and 16 bases separated the two germline ends. The CDR3 consists of 15 residues. Germline V gives CDR1 SGHKS, CDR2 YYEKEE (reference sequence). Libraries were prepared by immunoSEQ multiplex PCR; TCRdb keeps only in-frame clonotypes and omits some of them. The sample carries fewer than 35,000 clones, roughly nine tenths recorded once. Notes on the study in general: Proton therapy kept repertoires fairly stable, unlike photons, which gained effector/memory cells.

This TCR was sampled from a woman in her sixties or seventies with pancreatic cancer. Some clones in this sample may be carry-over from other donors' samples. The chain recombines TRBV5-5 with TRBJ2-7, with a possible D match to TRBD2 (6 bases). This specimen consisted of peripheral blood, obtained from a patient treated with proton-based radiotherapy. CDR3: CASSLGWSGAGEQYF. The DNA of the CDR3 is TGTGCCAGCAGCTTGGGGTGGTCGGGAGCAGGCGAGCAGTACTTC.